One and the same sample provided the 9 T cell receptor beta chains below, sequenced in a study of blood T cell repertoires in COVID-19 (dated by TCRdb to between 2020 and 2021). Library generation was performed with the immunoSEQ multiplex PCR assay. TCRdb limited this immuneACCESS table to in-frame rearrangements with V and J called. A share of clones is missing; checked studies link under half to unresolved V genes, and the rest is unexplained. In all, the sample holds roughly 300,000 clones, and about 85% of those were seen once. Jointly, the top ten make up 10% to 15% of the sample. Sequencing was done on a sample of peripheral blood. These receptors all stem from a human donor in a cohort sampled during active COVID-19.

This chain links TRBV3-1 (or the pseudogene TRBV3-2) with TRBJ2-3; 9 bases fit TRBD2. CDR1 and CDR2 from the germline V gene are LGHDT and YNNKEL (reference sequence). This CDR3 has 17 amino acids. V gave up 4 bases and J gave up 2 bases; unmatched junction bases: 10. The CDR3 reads CASSPEGGRADTDTQYF. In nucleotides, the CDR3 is TGTGCCAGCAGCCCGGAGGGCGGGAGGGCCGACACAGATACGCAGTATTTT.

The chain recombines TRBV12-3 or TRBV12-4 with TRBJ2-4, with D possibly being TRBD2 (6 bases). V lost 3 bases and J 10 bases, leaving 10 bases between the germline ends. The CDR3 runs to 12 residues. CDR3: CASSFFGLIQYF. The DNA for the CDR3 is TGTGCCAGCAGTTTCTTCGGACTAATTCAGTACTTC.

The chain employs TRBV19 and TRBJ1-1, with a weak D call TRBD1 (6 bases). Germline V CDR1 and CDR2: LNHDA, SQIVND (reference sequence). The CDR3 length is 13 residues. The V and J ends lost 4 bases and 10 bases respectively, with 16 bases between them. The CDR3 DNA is TGTGCCAGTAGTACCTGGACAGATCAGGGAGCTTTCTTT. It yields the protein CASSTWTDQGAFF.

The CDR3 DNA reads TGTGCCAGCAGCTTGGTCTCCCCTAATGAAAAACTGTTTTTT. Protein sequence: CASSLVSPNEKLFF. The chain employs TRBV5-6 and TRBJ1-4; D is unresolved. CDR3 length: 14 amino acids. V was shortened by 0 bases and J by 3 bases, with 6 bases between the two germline ends. The germline V gene encodes CDR1 SGHDT and CDR2 YYEEEE.

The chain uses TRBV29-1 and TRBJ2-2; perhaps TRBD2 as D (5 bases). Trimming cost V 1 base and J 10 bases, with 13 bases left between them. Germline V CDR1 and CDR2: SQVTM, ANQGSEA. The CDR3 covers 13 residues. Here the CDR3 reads CSVEGELLVELFF. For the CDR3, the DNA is TGCAGCGTTGAAGGGGAGTTGCTAGTGGAGCTGTTTTTT.

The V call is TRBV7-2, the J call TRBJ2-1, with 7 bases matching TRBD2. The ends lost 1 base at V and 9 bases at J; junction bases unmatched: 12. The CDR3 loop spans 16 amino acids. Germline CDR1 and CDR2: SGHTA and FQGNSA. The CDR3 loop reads CASSLEGGRIFSEQFF. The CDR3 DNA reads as TGTGCCAGCAGCTTAGAGGGCGGGAGAATCTTCAGTGAGCAGTTCTTC.

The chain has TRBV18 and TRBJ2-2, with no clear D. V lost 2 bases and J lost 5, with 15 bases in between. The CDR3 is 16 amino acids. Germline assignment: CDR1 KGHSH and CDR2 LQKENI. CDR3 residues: CASSPVGVTVTGELFF. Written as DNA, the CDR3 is TGTGCCAGCTCACCAGTTGGAGTCACGGTGACCGGGGAGCTGTTTTTT.

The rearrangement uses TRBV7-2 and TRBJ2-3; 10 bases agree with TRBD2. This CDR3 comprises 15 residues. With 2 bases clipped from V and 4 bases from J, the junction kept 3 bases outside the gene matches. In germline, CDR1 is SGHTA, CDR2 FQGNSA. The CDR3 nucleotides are TGTGCCAGCAGCTTATCAGCGGGAGGGCCAGATACGCAGTATTTT. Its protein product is CASSLSAGGPDTQYF.

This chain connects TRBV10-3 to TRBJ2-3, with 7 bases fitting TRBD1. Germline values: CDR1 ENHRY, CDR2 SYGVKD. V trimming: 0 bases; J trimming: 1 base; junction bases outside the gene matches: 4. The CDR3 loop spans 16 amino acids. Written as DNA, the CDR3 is TGTGCCATCAGTGAGTCTAGGACAGGAGGCACAGATACGCAGTATTTT. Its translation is CAISESRTGGTDTQYF.